The text below deals with one T cell receptor (beta chain). Hyperthyroidism patients were newly diagnosed, ill under 2 months, and aged 18 to 65 years. Other autoimmune diseases, uncontrolled infections, pregnancy or lactation excluded patients from enrollment. The evidence that diagnosis relied on was clinical symptoms, serum thyroxine, TRAb, thyroid ultrasound and orbital computed tomography. PBMCs came from less than 13 ml of fresh peripheral blood. Amplified material comprised TCR beta CDR3 regions derived from RNA transcripts. RT-PCR was first run with HTBI primers, then multiplex PCR in a second round. Each CDR3 protein gets one entry after TCRdb re-called the multiplex PCR reads with MiXCR. This table has 300,000 to 500,000 distinct CDR3 sequences, less than 20% appearing once. The data derive from a study of Graves' ophthalmopathy and Graves' hyperthyroidism. The CDR3 length is 16 residues. With 5 bases clipped from V and 5 bases from J, the junction kept 12 bases outside the gene matches. Germline V gene data show CDR1 as LNHDA and CDR2 as SQIVND (reference sequence).

The chain joins TRBV19 to TRBJ1-2, with TRBD1 identical over 9 bases. This TCR was sampled from a woman between 18 and 29 years old with stable Graves' hyperthyroidism. Input material: peripheral blood. CDR3 nucleotides: TGTGCCAGTAGTTCCCCCTTACAGGGGGCCAAATATGGCTACACCTTC. Encoded protein: CASSSPLQGAKYGYTF. The full variable domain, rest sourced from reference TRBV19 and TRBJ1-2, is DGGITQSPKYLFRKEGQNVTLSCEQNLNHDAMYWYRQDPGQGLRLIYYSQIVNDFQKGDIAEGYSVSREKKESFPLTVTSAQKNPTAFYLCASSSPLQGAKYGYTFGSGTRLTVV.